This T cell receptor (beta chain) appears in the sequencing data of a study of Graves' ophthalmopathy and Graves' hyperthyroidism. Study-wide results and limits: A 13-signature model separated ophthalmopathy from stable hyperthyroidism, just over 85% sensitivity, around 81% specificity. The authors also found most expanded thyroid clonotypes above 0.001 frequency in blood.

As regards this clonotype: Antigen specificity is unknown.

Amplification of the TCR beta CDR3 regions used RNA transcripts (as template). HTBI primers were used in a first-round RT-PCR, which preceded a second-round multiplex PCR. TCRdb reanalysed the multiplex PCR reads using MiXCR and keeps one entry per CDR3 protein. The sample consists of about 740,000 distinct CDR3 sequences, 35% to 50% of them appearing once. Clinicians diagnosed using symptoms, serum thyroxine, TRAb, thyroid ultrasound and orbital computed tomography. PBMCs were isolated from a roughly 9.6 ml sample of fresh peripheral blood. The CDR3 sequence is 15 residues long. Germline V lookup: CDR1 WSHSY, CDR2 SAAADI. The V end lost 3 bases, the J end lost 1 base, and 12 bases lay between the germline ends.

The V call is TRBV10-2, the J call TRBJ2-5; D is possibly TRBD2 (5 bases). Sequencing was performed on peripheral blood. The sequence derives from an adult man with Graves' ophthalmopathy. CDR3 sequence reads: CASSEGLRGQETQYF. In nucleotides, the CDR3 is TGCGCCAGCAGTGAAGGCCTCCGGGGCCAAGAGACCCAGTACTTC.